This TCR beta chain was sequenced for a study of blood T cells in healthy people across ages. This CDR3 is 13 amino acids long. V was pared by 6 bases and J by 4 bases, with 7 bases of the junction left unmatched. The germline V gene encodes CDR1 DFQATT and CDR2 SNEGSKA (reference sequence). Through a sample-barcoded 5' primer and a J-beta primer mix, a second PCR was run for about 6 to 11 cycles. MiXCR was run by TCRdb on the 5' RACE reads, yielding one entry per CDR3 protein. This table has under 800,000 distinct CDR3 sequences, more than 40% appearing once. The sequenced material came from blood. This receptor was taken from an older woman in good health. The rearrangement uses TRBV20-1 and TRBJ1-2; TRBD1 aligns across 8 bases. CDR3 in amino acids: CSADQGATYGYTF. CDR3 bases: TGCAGTGCAGATCAGGGGGCTACCTATGGCTACACCTTC.